A selection of T cell receptor beta chains follows, all from one sample in a study of cytomegalovirus exposure and HLA in healthy donors. Method: immunoSEQ multiplex PCR; TCRdb's copy keeps in-frame clones and lacks some. In the table there are around 250,000 clones, about 90% of which are singletons. What was sequenced was PBMCs. These receptors came from a woman aged 25 to 39 in good health and CMV-seronegative. The CDR3 runs from the conserved cysteine through the conserved F or W. D genes are given only for firm matches. Size tells how often a clone was seen (once, few, many) or the class of an expanded clone, and some rows leave it out.

d_call j_call clone_size v_call cdr3_aa cdr3_nt
TRBD1 TRBJ2-7 . TRBV30 CAWSRVGTGAYEQYF TGTGCCTGGAGCCGCGTCGGGACAGGGGCCTACGAGCAGTACTTC
. TRBJ1-2 . TRBV5-4 CASSLEQGGGYTF TGTGCCAGCAGCTTGGAACAGGGCGGTGGCTACACCTTC
TRBD1 TRBJ1-5 . TRBV27 CASSVDRARGNQPQHF TGTGCCAGCAGTGTAGACAGGGCACGGGGGAATCAGCCCCAGCATTTT
. TRBJ2-6 . TRBV27 CASTSRSGANVLTF TGTGCCAGCACTAGTCGGTCTGGGGCCAACGTCCTGACTTTC
TRBD1 TRBJ2-7 . TRBV7-9 CASSGQGVIGEQYF TGTGCCAGCTCAGGACAGGGGGTAATAGGAGAGCAGTACTTC
TRBD1 TRBJ2-7 . TRBV5-5 CASSLDTGAAYEQYF TGTGCCAGCAGCTTGGATACAGGGGCTGCCTACGAGCAGTACTTC
TRBD1 TRBJ2-7 . TRBV30 CAWSVGQGSYEQYF TGTGCCTGGAGTGTAGGACAGGGCTCCTACGAGCAGTACTTC
. TRBJ2-5 . TRBV21-1 CASSKPPGQETQYF TGTGCCAGCAGCAAGCCCCCAGGACAAGAGACCCAGTACTTC
TRBD1 TRBJ2-7 . TRBV27 CASSLRTGTIYEQYF TGTGCCAGCAGTCTGAGGACAGGGACCATCTACGAGCAGTACTTC
. TRBJ2-3 . TRBV5-1 CASSFAATSGDTQYF TGCGCCAGCAGCTTCGCTGCCACTTCGGGAGATACGCAGTATTTT
. TRBJ2-5 . TRBV6-6 CASTPTEETQYF TGTGCCAGCACCCCGACAGAGGAGACCCAGTACTTC
TRBD1 TRBJ2-7 . TRBV11-2 CASSSGTAQLTYEQYF TGTGCCAGCAGCTCCGGGACAGCTCAGTTGACCTACGAGCAGTACTTC
. TRBJ2-7 once TRBV11-2 CASSLDRSYEQYF TGTGCCAGCAGCTTAGATAGGTCCTACGAGCAGTACTTC
TRBD1 TRBJ1-4 . TRBV18 CASSGQGGDEKLFF TGTGCCAGCTCGGGACAGGGAGGAGACGAAAAACTGTTTTTT
TRBD1 TRBJ2-7 once TRBV19 CASSIGTGANSYEQYF TGTGCCAGTAGTATTGGGACAGGGGCGAACTCCTACGAGCAGTACTTC
TRBD2 TRBJ2-7 . TRBV28 CASRPLAGGPFWNYEQYF TGTGCCAGCAGACCTCTAGCGGGAGGGCCTTTTTGGAATTACGAGCAGTACTTC
. TRBJ1-4 . TRBV7-9 CASSFFATNEKLFF TGTGCCAGCAGCTTCTTTGCAACTAATGAAAAACTGTTTTTT
. TRBJ1-1 . TRBV15 CATSSSRDIPTRSTEAFF TGTGCCACCAGCTCCAGCCGGGACATCCCAACACGGAGCACTGAAGCTTTCTTT
TRBD2 TRBJ2-1 many TRBV27 CASSLVAGGYNEQFF TGTGCCAGCAGTTTGGTAGCGGGAGGCTACAATGAGCAGTTCTTC
. TRBJ2-4 once TRBV5-5 CAFAQGKNIQYF TGTGCATTCGCCCAGGGAAAAAACATTCAGTACTTC
. TRBJ2-3 . TRBV6-5 CASSYDKSDTQYF TGTGCCAGCAGTTACGATAAATCCGACACGCAGTATTTT
TRBD1 TRBJ1-2 once TRBV7-3 CASSLLPGTGDGYTF TGTGCCAGCAGCTTGCTCCCGGGGACAGGAGATGGCTACACCTTC
. TRBJ2-5 . TRBV4-3 CASSQDLASQETQYF TGCGCCAGCAGCCAAGATCTTGCTAGCCAAGAGACCCAGTACTTC
TRBD1 TRBJ2-7 . TRBV18 CASSPLGQEPEQYF TGTGCCAGCTCACCCCTAGGACAGGAGCCGGAGCAGTACTTC
. TRBJ2-7 once TRBV7-8 CASSLRGPTYEQYF TGTGCCAGCAGCTTACGGGGGCCAACCTACGAGCAGTACTTC
TRBD1 TRBJ2-1 . TRBV27 CASSLSGGGNEQFF TGTGCCAGCAGTTTATCAGGGGGCGGGAATGAGCAGTTCTTC
TRBD1 TRBJ2-7 . TRBV27 CASISGQGAAYEQYF TGTGCCAGCATTTCCGGACAGGGGGCCGCATACGAGCAGTACTTC
. TRBJ2-2 . TRBV7-9 CASRQGQNTGELFF TGTGCCAGCAGGCAGGGACAGAACACCGGGGAGCTGTTTTTT
TRBD2 TRBJ2-7 . TRBV7-8 CASSPGLAGLTYEQYF TGTGCCAGCAGCCCGGGACTAGCGGGTTTGACCTACGAGCAGTACTTC
TRBD2 TRBJ2-7 . TRBV15 CATSRVGIAGDLSYEQYF TGTGCCACCAGCAGAGTCGGGATAGCGGGAGATCTCTCCTACGAGCAGTACTTC
TRBD1 TRBJ2-3 . TRBV6-5 CASSYSGGADTQYF TGTGCCAGCAGTTACTCAGGGGGCGCGGATACGCAGTATTTT
. TRBJ1-5 . TRBV10-3 CATSRDNQPQHF TGTGCCACCTCCCGGGACAATCAGCCCCAGCATTTT
. TRBJ2-7 once TRBV5-5 CASSLITAYEQYF TGTGCCAGCAGCTTGATCACCGCCTACGAGCAGTACTTC
TRBD2 TRBJ2-6 . TRBV5-4 CASSGGGFVPSSSGANVLTF TGTGCCAGCAGCGGGGGGGGGTTCGTCCCCTCCAGCTCTGGGGCCAACGTCCTGACTTTC
. TRBJ2-5 . TRBV18 CASSGDQETQYF TGTGCCAGCTCAGGGGACCAAGAGACCCAGTACTTC
. TRBJ2-1 . TRBV6-1 CASSDGFGNEQFF TGTGCCAGCAGTGACGGGTTTGGCAATGAGCAGTTCTTC
. TRBJ1-5 . TRBV28 CASSTPGRTSQPQHF TGTGCCAGCAGTACTCCCGGGCGGACAAGTCAGCCCCAGCATTTT